Below, one T cell receptor beta chain is given with its context. The germline V and J ends were trimmed by 3 bases and 0 bases, with 12 bases remaining between them. Germline CDR1 is MNHEY and CDR2 is SMNVEV (reference sequence). The CDR3 totals 17 residues. This entry belongs to a study of blood T cells in healthy people across ages. Primers used in a second PCR of roughly 7 to 11 cycles were a sample-barcoded 5' primer and a J-beta primer mix. Via MiXCR, TCRdb re-called the 5' RACE reads, giving one row per CDR3 protein. This sample has 580,000 or so distinct CDR3 sequences, with roughly 48% found just once.

Input material: blood. J is TRBJ1-6 and V is TRBV27; D call uncertain. This clonotype was obtained from an elderly man in good health. The CDR3 bases are TGTGCCAGCAGTTTTGACTCATCAAGCTCCTATAATTCACCCCTCCACTTT. It codes for CASSFDSSSSYNSPLHF.